A selection of T cell receptor beta chains follows, all from one sample in a study of human T cells and chemical hapten exposure. TCRdb re-called the RACE reads with MiXCR, one entry per CDR3 protein. The sample consists of 80,000 to 100,000 distinct CDR3 sequences, about a tenth of them appearing once. Sequencing was performed on whole blood, taken in connection with sensitization to the hapten diphenylcyclopropenone (DPC). These receptors originate from a woman aged 25 to 39 with alopecia areata. Some clones in this sample may be carry-over from other donors' samples. Both conserved end residues are part of each CDR3. Each record gives: V gene, clone size, J gene, D gene, CDR3 protein, CDR3 DNA. The D gene is left open where the match is weak. Size values are once, few and many counts, or a class for expanded clones, and some rows have none.

TRBV7-9	many	TRBJ2-7	-	CASSLTRAGEQYF	TGTGCCAGCAGCTTAACCAGGGCGGGCGAGCAGTACTTC
TRBV4-3	many	TRBJ1-1	-	CASSQDSGVNTEAFF	TGCGCCAGCAGCCAAGATTCAGGGGTGAACACTGAAGCTTTCTTT
TRBV4-1	-	TRBJ2-3	TRBD2	CASSQDRWTSEGTQYF	TGCGCCAGCAGCCAAGATCGTTGGACTAGCGAGGGTACGCAGTATTTT
TRBV28	few	TRBJ1-5	TRBD1	CASSVPGQGQPQHF	TGTGCCAGCAGTGTCCCGGGACAGGGGCAGCCCCAGCATTTT
TRBV9	many	TRBJ2-7	TRBD2	CASSPRAGESSYEQYF	TGTGCCAGCAGCCCCCGGGCGGGGGAGAGCTCCTACGAGCAGTACTTC
TRBV20-1	few	TRBJ2-3	-	CSAPAATDTQYF	TGCAGTGCCCCTGCCGCCACAGATACGCAGTATTTT
TRBV28	many	TRBJ1-5	TRBD1	CASDEQGGHQPQHF	TGTGCCAGCGACGAACAGGGGGGTCATCAGCCCCAGCATTTT
TRBV10-3	many	TRBJ2-5	-	CAITTGQQETQYF	TGTGCCATAACGACCGGACAGCAAGAGACCCAGTACTTC
TRBV18	-	TRBJ1-3	-	CASSPSRSASGNTIYF	TGTGCCAGCTCACCCAGCAGGAGCGCCTCTGGAAACACCATATATTTT
TRBV27	many	TRBJ2-7	TRBD2	CASSLRGLGSGTYEQYF	TGTGCCAGCAGTTTACGGGGTTTGGGTAGCGGGACTTACGAGCAGTACTTC
TRBV6-5	-	TRBJ1-4	-	CASSYGYTGNEKLFF	TGTGCCAGCAGTTACGGCTACACAGGGAATGAAAAACTGTTTTTT
TRBV29-1	few	TRBJ2-7	-	CSVADSSYEQYF	TGCAGCGTTGCCGACAGCTCCTACGAGCAGTACTTC
TRBV29-1	few	TRBJ1-4	TRBD1	CSVSGGRTNEKLFF	TGCAGCGTTTCAGGGGGGCGGACTAATGAAAAACTGTTTTTT
TRBV12-3/TRBV12-4	-	TRBJ2-1	-	CASSFDPTRPYNEQFF	TGTGCCAGCAGTTTTGACCCGACTAGGCCGTACAATGAGCAGTTCTTC
TRBV20-1	-	TRBJ2-1	-	CSAGDGDQDYNEQFF	TGCAGTGCAGGGGATGGGGATCAAGACTACAATGAGCAGTTCTTC
TRBV5-1	few	TRBJ1-1	-	CASSLAGRGNTEAFF	TGCGCCAGCAGCTTGGCCGGCAGGGGGAACACTGAAGCTTTCTTT
TRBV3-1	many	TRBJ2-1	TRBD2	CASSGFPAGSSYNEQFF	TGTGCCAGCAGCGGCTTCCCAGCGGGGAGCTCCTACAATGAGCAGTTCTTC
TRBV28	many	TRBJ2-3	-	CASSTEIDTQYF	TGTGCCAGCAGCACCGAGATAGATACGCAGTATTTT